This T cell receptor beta chain stems from a study of T cell responses to AZD1222 COVID-19 vaccine. Turning to this clone: The antigen remains undetermined.

Second-dose recipients at about 4 or about 12 weeks were treated as one pooled group. General study results and limits: The donor cohort was predominantly white British with a female majority, and clonal diversity may have been underestimated. There were repertoire samples only from the period after the peak T cell response.

Profiling relied on immunoSEQ multiplex PCR, and the TCRdb table lists in-frame clones only, not all of them. The data contain 160,000 or so clones, around 94% of them seen just once; the ten biggest clones take up under 6%. Trimming cost V 1 base and J 11 bases, with 11 bases left between them. The CDR3 is 12 residues long. This TCR derives from an adult who received the AZD1222 COVID-19 vaccine. The starting material was peripheral blood, obtained 28 days after the second AZD1222 dose. The chain is built from TRBV12-3 or TRBV12-4 and TRBJ1-1; D is uncertain. CDR3 sequence reads: CASSLGPLVAFF. Written as DNA, the CDR3 is TGTGCCAGCAGTTTAGGACCCTTGGTGGCTTTCTTT.